The present T cell receptor beta chain was sequenced within a study of T-cell reconstitution after alpha-beta-depleted transplantation in children. Notes on the study in general: Reported findings indicate that, about two months after transplant, alpha-beta T cells came from several hundred expanded clones, which were derived from non-depleted graft cells. Once a year had passed after transplant, T-cell counts and diversity came mostly from newly produced T cells. Surviving recipient T cells and thymic progenitors accounted for the high day-60 TCRbeta diversity observed in some patients.

Many counts were recorded for this clonotype. Its specificity is not known. Molecular barcoding with unique molecular identifiers was used for the TCRbeta library. In TCRdb, the PCR reads were re-called with MiXCR into one record per CDR3 protein. The table lists around 110,000 distinct CDR3 sequences, around a tenth of them singletons. Unmatched junction bases numbered 10, after V lost 5 bases and J lost 6 bases. The CDR3 has 15 amino acids. Per the germline V gene, CDR1 is DFQATT and CDR2 is SNEGSKA (reference sequence). This material consisted of PBMCs, taken before TCRalphabeta/CD19-depleted stem cell transplant. The sequence was collected from a boy between 2 and 10 years old with acute lymphoblastic leukemia, due to receive a stem cell transplant. The V call is TRBV20-1, the J call TRBJ2-7; TRBD2 matches 13 bases. The chain's CDR3 is CSAGRLAGGMGEQYF. The CDR3 DNA is TGCAGTGCTGGTCGACTAGCGGGAGGCATGGGCGAGCAGTACTTC.